The 22 T cell receptor beta chains in this list originate from one sample, sequenced in a study of blood T cell repertoires in COVID-19. The data were produced by immunoSEQ multiplex PCR, yet TCRdb's version contains in-frame clones alone and is incomplete. The table includes under 200,000 clones, 80% to 90% detected once. Sequenced material: peripheral blood. The receptors were gathered from a woman aged 55-69 years with COVID-19, enrolled during active disease.

The V and J genes are TRBV5-1 and TRBJ2-7, with D possibly matching TRBD2 (7 bases). Germline V lookup: CDR1 SGHRS, CDR2 YFSETQ. This CDR3 has 14 residues. V was shortened by 3 bases and J by 1 base, with 11 bases between the two germline ends. This chain's CDR3 is CASSSRGGSYEQYF. In nucleotides, the CDR3 is TGCGCCAGCAGCTCGAGGGGGGGTTCCTACGAGCAGTACTTC.

The chain combines TRBV7-8 with TRBJ2-1, with D maybe TRBD2 (6 bases). V gave up 5 bases and J gave up 1 base, with 12 bases separating them. Germline CDR1 SGHVS, CDR2 FQNEAQ. The CDR3 is 15 amino acids. CDR3 in amino acids: CASSPAAGSYNEQFF. CDR3 nucleotides: TGTGCCAGCAGCCCAGCCGCGGGATCCTACAATGAGCAGTTCTTC.

The chain uses TRBV6-5 and TRBJ2-7; 7 nucleotides align to TRBD1. V shed 7 bases, J shed 4 bases, and the junction held 13 bases outside the gene matches. The CDR3 length is 15 residues. Germline V gene data show CDR1 as MNHEY and CDR2 as SVGAGI. The CDR3 here is CASKRTGDLTYEQYF. Written as DNA, the CDR3 is TGTGCCAGCAAGAGGACAGGCGATTTGACGTACGAGCAGTACTTC.

V is TRBV2 and J is TRBJ1-1; possibly TRBD1 for D (6 bases). Germline V gives CDR1 SNHLY, CDR2 FYNNEI. This CDR3 comprises 11 residues. Deletions cut 5 bases from V and 12 bases from J, with 13 bases between. The chain's CDR3 is CASSSDRIPFF. Written as DNA, the CDR3 is TGTGCCAGCAGTAGCGACAGGATACCTTTCTTT.

This clone was detected a few times. V and J are TRBV7-9 and TRBJ2-3; tentative D call: TRBD1 (6 bases). The germline V gene encodes CDR1 SEHNR and CDR2 FQNEAQ (reference sequence). The CDR3 runs 15 residues. V gave up 5 bases and J gave up 2 bases, with 14 bases separating them. CDR3 sequence reads: CASSPIRDTTDTQYF. The CDR3 bases are TGTGCCAGCAGCCCAATCCGGGACACCACAGATACGCAGTATTTT.

The CDR3 coding sequence is TGCGCCAGCAGCCCAAACACCGGGGAGCTGTTTTTT. Its translation: CASSPNTGELFF. J is TRBJ2-2 and V is TRBV23-1; no clear D gene. TRBV23-1 is known as an ORF, though its function is uncertain. The CDR3 consists of 12 residues. The V end was cut by 6 bases, the J end by 2 bases, with 4 bases between.

J is TRBJ2-7 and V is TRBV7-2; 9 bases match TRBD1. Germline assignment: CDR1 SGHTA and CDR2 FQGNSA. V lost 5 bases and J lost 2; bases outside the gene matches: 4. The CDR3 runs 14 residues. The CDR3 reads CASSQDRGPYEQYF. CDR3 DNA: TGTGCCAGCAGCCAGGACAGGGGACCCTACGAGCAGTACTTC.

The chain joins TRBV6-2 or TRBV6-3 to TRBJ2-7; TRBD2 is a possible D gene (6 bases). The ends were cut back, 4 bases at V and 3 bases at J, with 10 bases in the middle. The CDR3 sequence is 13 residues long. CDR1 MNHEY and CDR2 SVGEGT come from the germline V gene. The CDR3 region is CASSFWRDYEQYF. The CDR3 DNA is TGTGCCAGCAGTTTTTGGAGGGACTACGAGCAGTACTTC.

This rearrangement joins TRBV19 to TRBJ1-5, with D hard to call. Trimming removed 4 bases from V and 6 bases from J, with 16 bases in between. CDR3 length: 15 residues. Germline V gene data show CDR1 as LNHDA and CDR2 as SQIVND (reference sequence). CDR3 in DNA: TGTGCCAGTAGTAAAGATGCGAATGCCTTTCAGCCCCAGCATTTT. Amino acid sequence: CASSKDANAFQPQHF. Variable domain in full (rest from reference TRBV19 and TRBJ1-5): DGGITQSPKYLFRKEGQNVTLSCEQNLNHDAMYWYRQDPGQGLRLIYYSQIVNDFQKGDIAEGYSVSREKKESFPLTVTSAQKNPTAFYLCASSKDANAFQPQHFGDGTRLSIL.

V usage is TRBV19 and J usage is TRBJ1-2, with no clear D. This CDR3 is built from 13 residues. Trimming stripped 6 bases from V and 4 bases from J, with 12 bases between. Germline CDR1 LNHDA, CDR2 SQIVND (reference sequence). CDR3 sequence: CASSPYAVYGYTF. The CDR3 DNA reads as TGTGCCAGTAGCCCCTACGCGGTCTATGGCTACACCTTC.

Concerning this clone: At one of its ends the junction is not consistent with the germline gene, which may arise from a read error. The V gene is TRBV19, the J gene TRBJ2-2; 12 bases agree with TRBD1. Germline V gene sequence: CDR1 LNHDA, CDR2 SQIVND (reference sequence). The CDR3 spans 16 residues. The CDR3 region is CASSTGDRGPTGELSF. In nucleotides, the CDR3 is TGTGCCAGTAGTACCGGGGACAGGGGGCCGACCGGGGAGCTGTCTTTT.

The J gene is TRBJ1-5, the V gene TRBV5-4; D is unresolved. The germline CDR1 and CDR2 sequences are SGHNT and YYREEE (reference sequence). CDR3 length: 13 amino acids. V was clipped by 0 bases and J by 5 bases, with 6 bases between them. CDR3 DNA sequence: TGTGCCAGCAGCTTGGTACCGGATCAGCCCCAGCATTTT. Translation: CASSLVPDQPQHF.

This chain connects TRBV11-3 to TRBJ1-2, with 7 bases identical to TRBD1. With 5 bases clipped from V and 0 bases from J, the junction kept 6 bases outside the gene matches. Germline values: CDR1 SGHNT, CDR2 YENEEA. This CDR3 has 15 residues. The CDR3 protein is CASSLTGAANYGYTF. CDR3 nucleotides: TGTGCCAGCAGCCTCACAGGGGCAGCTAACTATGGCTACACCTTC.

For the CDR3, the DNA is TGTGCCTGGATGGGGGCGCGGGACACCGGGGAGCTGTTTTTT. Residues: CAWMGARDTGELFF. The chain couples TRBV30 to TRBJ2-2; D possibly corresponds to TRBD1 (6 bases). The CDR3 is made up of 14 amino acids. Trimming removed 4 bases at V and 3 bases at J, with 12 bases between. Per the germline V gene, CDR1 is GTSNPN and CDR2 is SVGIG (reference sequence).

The chain carries TRBV24-1 and TRBJ2-5; TRBD2 agrees at 10 bases. With 9 bases clipped from V and 5 bases from J, the junction kept 5 bases outside the gene matches. The CDR3 extends over 13 amino acids. The germline CDR1 and CDR2 sequences are KGHDR and SFDVKD. DNA for the CDR3: TGTGCCACCGCTAGCGGGAGTGTTGAGACCCAGTACTTC. It codes for CATASGSVETQYF.

This chain connects TRBV28 to TRBJ1-5, with TRBD1 matching over 8 bases. The V segment lost 6 bases and the J segment 4 bases; nucleotides outside the gene matches: 11. The CDR3 consists of 16 residues. Germline loops: CDR1 MDHEN, CDR2 SYDVKM. The CDR3 region is CASRSPSNRGNQPQHF. In DNA form, the CDR3 reads TGTGCCAGCAGGTCCCCTAGTAACAGGGGGAATCAGCCCCAGCATTTT.

This sequence joins TRBV28 and TRBJ1-1; TRBD1 is a possible D gene (5 bases). The CDR3 sequence is 14 residues long. V was clipped by 2 bases and J by 1 base, with 8 bases between them. Germline V lookup: CDR1 MDHEN, CDR2 SYDVKM. The CDR3, as DNA: TGTGCCAGCAGTTTAGACAGATCGAACACTGAAGCTTTCTTT. This encodes CASSLDRSNTEAFF.

The J gene is TRBJ1-6, the V gene TRBV5-6; D is possibly TRBD1 (6 bases). V was shortened by 4 bases and J by 7 bases, with 24 bases between the two germline ends. The CDR3 is 18 amino acids. Per the germline V gene, CDR1 is SGHDT and CDR2 is YYEEEE. This chain's CDR3 is CASSPARNRASGNSPLHF. CDR3 nucleotide sequence: TGTGCCAGCAGCCCCGCCCGGAACAGGGCCTCCGGCAATTCACCCCTCCACTTT.

This rearrangement joins TRBV5-6 to TRBJ1-2; D may be TRBD1 (6 bases). V was cut by 5 bases and J by 4 bases, with 15 bases left in between. The CDR3 sequence is 14 residues long. The germline CDR1 and CDR2 sequences are SGHDT and YYEEEE. The CDR3 region has the DNA TGTGCCAGCAGTACCGACAGGCTTACCTATGGCTACACCTTC. Amino acids: CASSTDRLTYGYTF.

V and J are TRBV6-6 and TRBJ2-7; D unresolved. CDR1 MNHNY and CDR2 SVGAGI come from the germline V gene (reference sequence). V was clipped by 8 bases and J by 2 bases, with 7 bases between them. The CDR3 loop spans 11 amino acids. The CDR3 bases are TGTGCCAGCCTGAGCACCTACGAGCAGTACTTC. Protein: CASLSTYEQYF.

The V and J genes are TRBV4-3 and TRBJ2-7, with 10 bases that match TRBD2. The CDR3 spans 16 residues. V was pared by 1 base and J by 4 bases, with 7 bases of the junction left unmatched. Looked up from germline, CDR1 is LGHNA and CDR2 is YSLEER. The CDR3 sequence: CASSQGLAGDGYEQYF. As DNA, the CDR3 is TGCGCCAGCAGCCAAGGGCTAGCGGGAGATGGGTACGAGCAGTACTTC.

This clone was counted a single time. The V call is TRBV11-3, the J call TRBJ2-1, with D possibly TRBD1 on 6 matching bases. Trimming removed 6 bases at V and 6 bases at J, with 9 bases between. The CDR3 consists of 12 residues. The V gene's germline CDR1 is SGHNT and CDR2 YENEEA. The CDR3, as DNA: TGTGCCAGCAGACTAGGGGGCAATGAGCAGTTCTTC. Its translation is CASRLGGNEQFF.